Here is one T cell receptor beta chain with its context. The antigen remains unidentified. Each CDR3 protein is one row after TCRdb ran MiXCR on the reads. The sample shows 100,000 to 150,000 distinct CDR3 sequences, 20% to 30% of them seen only once. V shed 7 bases and J shed 1 base, with 25 bases lying between them. Germline V gives CDR1 SGHAT, CDR2 FQDESV (reference sequence). This CDR3 spans 19 amino acids. These data originate in a study of T cell repertoires in cytomegalovirus infection. Study-wide background: Indications came from public TCR beta signatures; they pointed to CMV infection and to a matching HLA type.

Points from the study as a whole: There were HLA-C-restricted CMV-specific TCR beta clonotypes dominating the ex vivo response. Totalled public TCR beta family frequency picked out people who carried CMV plus the relevant HLA.

The chain links TRBV11-1 to TRBJ2-2, with D maybe TRBD2 (6 bases). The sequenced material came from PBMCs, sequenced either directly or after in vitro stimulation (not recorded which). This TCR was recovered from a human donor in good health (CMV status not recorded). Some clones in this sample may be carry-over from other donors' samples. The CDR3 DNA reads as TGTGCCAGCACAATCGGGAAGTGGCGGGATTTACAGAACACCGGGGAGCTGTTTTTT. This gives the protein CASTIGKWRDLQNTGELFF.